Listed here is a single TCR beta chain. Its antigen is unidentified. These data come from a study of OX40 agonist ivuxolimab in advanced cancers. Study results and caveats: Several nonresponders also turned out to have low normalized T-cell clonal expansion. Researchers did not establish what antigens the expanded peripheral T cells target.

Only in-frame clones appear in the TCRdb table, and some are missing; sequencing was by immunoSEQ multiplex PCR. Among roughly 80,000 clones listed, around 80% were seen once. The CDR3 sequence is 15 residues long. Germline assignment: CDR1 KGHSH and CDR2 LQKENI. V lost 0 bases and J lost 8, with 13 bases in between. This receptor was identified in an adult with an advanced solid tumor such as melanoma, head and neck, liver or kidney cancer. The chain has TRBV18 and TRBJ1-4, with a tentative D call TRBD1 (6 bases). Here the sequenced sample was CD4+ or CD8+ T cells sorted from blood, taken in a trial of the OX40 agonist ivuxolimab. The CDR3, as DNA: TGTGCCAGCTCACCACCGGGACATTCCAGGGAAAAACTGTTTTTT. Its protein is CASSPPGHSREKLFF.